The next 9 T cell receptor beta chains were all read from a single sample in a study of response to subunit inactivated influenza vaccine. MiXCR was run by TCRdb on the RT-PCR reads, yielding one entry per CDR3 protein. The table records more than 600,000 distinct CDR3 sequences, 18% of them present only once. The starting material was PBMCs from blood, obtained around 5 days after vaccination. The receptors stem from a man aged 50 to 60 who received an inactivated influenza vaccine.

The chain employs TRBV20-1 and TRBJ1-6; a possible D gene is TRBD1 (5 bases). The V gene lost 0 bases and the J gene lost 1 base, with 7 bases spanning the gap. Germline CDR1 is DFQATT and CDR2 is SNEGSKA (reference sequence). This CDR3 is built from 15 residues. The CDR3 sequence is CSARERGSYNSPLHF. Written as DNA, the CDR3 is TGCAGTGCTAGAGAAAGGGGTTCCTATAATTCACCCCTCCACTTT.

To note about this clonotype: Compared with germline, one end of the junction differs, possibly owing to a read error. V is TRBV12-3 or TRBV12-4 and J is TRBJ2-2; TRBD1 matches at 9 bases. There are 15 residues in the CDR3. The CDR3 sequence is CASSLGQGETGVLFF. DNA for the CDR3: TGTGCCAGCAGTTTAGGACAGGGGGAGACCGGGGTGCTGTTTTTT.

V usage is TRBV20-1 and J usage is TRBJ2-5; D is uncertain. V lost 3 bases, J lost 1 base, and 3 bases lay in between. CDR1 and CDR2 from the germline V gene are DFQATT and SNEGSKA (reference sequence). The CDR3 sequence is 11 residues long. The CDR3 region is CSASPQETQYF. CDR3 bases: TGCAGTGCTAGCCCCCAAGAGACCCAGTACTTC.

There are a few counts of this clonotype. V and J are TRBV6-4 and TRBJ2-5; 7 bases line up with TRBD1. Germline loops: CDR1 MRHNA, CDR2 SNTAGT. CDR3 length: 14 residues. Losses at the gene ends were 0 bases for V and 7 bases for J; bases not matched to a gene: 5. The DNA for the CDR3 is TGTGCCAGCAGTGACTCCTTCCAGGGGGTGACCCAGTACTTC. This codes for CASSDSFQGVTQYF.

The J gene is TRBJ1-1, the V gene TRBV28, with 7 bases lining up with TRBD1. V was pared by 1 base and J by 7 bases, with 6 bases of the junction left unmatched. This CDR3 is built from 14 residues. Germline V CDR1 and CDR2: MDHEN, SYDVKM. CDR3 loop: CASSLYQGEGEAFF. DNA of the CDR3: TGTGCCAGCAGTTTATACCAGGGGGAAGGTGAAGCTTTCTTT.

In this sample, this clonotype turned up many times. The chain joins TRBV5-1 to TRBJ2-1, with TRBD2 matching over 12 bases. This CDR3 is built from 16 residues. The junction had 7 bases not matched to a gene; V was cut back by 4 bases and J by 5 bases. Per germline, CDR1 SGHRS and CDR2 YFSETQ. CDR3: CASSLTSGGSNNEQFF. CDR3 DNA sequence: TGCGCCAGCAGCCTCACTAGCGGGGGGTCCAACAATGAGCAGTTCTTC.

CDR3: CSVERDGTDTQYF. Here the CDR3 DNA reads TGCAGCGTTGAAAGGGATGGGACAGATACGCAGTATTTT. The genes are TRBV29-1 and TRBJ2-3; D is unresolved. This CDR3 comprises 13 residues. Germline CDR1 is SQVTM and CDR2 is ANQGSEA. Trimming stripped 2 bases from V and 3 bases from J, with 9 bases between.

CDR3 protein: CASSLAPGQGIRGEGYTF. CDR3 nucleotide sequence: TGTGCCAGCAGCTTAGCGCCGGGACAGGGTATAAGGGGCGAGGGCTACACCTTC. V gene TRBV7-8 combines with J gene TRBJ1-2, with 9 nucleotides matching TRBD1. The CDR3 contains 18 residues. Germline values: CDR1 SGHVS, CDR2 FQNEAQ. V was clipped by 0 bases and J by 8 bases; unmatched bases: 16.

The chain joins TRBV10-3 to TRBJ2-1; D is unresolved. This CDR3 has 14 residues. The V gene's germline CDR1 is ENHRY and CDR2 SYGVKD. The V end lost 0 bases, the J end lost 7 bases, and 10 bases lay between the germline ends. CDR3 loop: CAISESWGGNEQFF. The CDR3 bases are TGTGCCATCAGTGAGTCTTGGGGTGGGAATGAGCAGTTCTTC.